Listed below are T cell receptor beta chains from one sample, sequenced in a study of blood T cells in healthy people across ages. Using its own MiXCR run on the 5' RACE reads, TCRdb lists one record per CDR3 protein. This table has 910,000 or so distinct CDR3 sequences, about 51% appearing once. Sequenced input: blood. Receptor source: a woman in her sixties or seventies in good health. CDR3s include the opening cysteine and the closing phenylalanine or tryptophan. A D gene is named only where the DNA matches it firmly. For some rows the clone size is stated as once, few or many, or as a class when expanded; others skip it.

j_gene | abundance | v_gene | d_gene | CDR3aa | CDR3nt
TRBJ2-5 | few | TRBV24-1 | NA | CATSDLTLETQYF | TGTGCCACCAGTGATTTAACACTGGAGACCCAGTACTTC
TRBJ2-7 | many | TRBV28 | NA | CASSRTANYEQYF | TGTGCCAGCAGTCGGACAGCCAACTACGAGCAGTACTTC
TRBJ2-1 | few | TRBV29-1 | NA | CSVGGETYNEQFF | TGCAGCGTTGGCGGGGAGACCTACAATGAGCAGTTCTTC
TRBJ2-7 | once | TRBV9 | NA | CASSVARGAQGEQYF | TGTGCCAGCAGCGTAGCTAGGGGGGCGCAGGGCGAGCAGTACTTC
TRBJ2-5 | once | TRBV28 | NA | CASNYRSETQYF | TGTGCCAGCAACTACCGATCGGAGACCCAGTACTTC
TRBJ2-7 | NA | TRBV28 | TRBD1 | CASRQSHRTTDRSYEQYF | TGTGCCAGCCGACAAAGCCATAGAACGACGGACAGGTCTTACGAGCAGTACTTC
TRBJ2-5 | NA | TRBV20-1 | TRBD1 | CSARVTGGAETQYF | TGCAGTGCTAGAGTTACAGGGGGCGCAGAGACCCAGTACTTC
TRBJ2-5 | few | TRBV5-1 | TRBD2 | CASSLGLAGIEETQYF | TGCGCCAGCAGCTTAGGACTAGCGGGGATCGAGGAGACCCAGTACTTC
TRBJ2-7 | NA | TRBV15 | TRBD2 | CATSDSFSSGSHEQYF | TGTGCCACCAGCGATTCTTTCTCTAGCGGGAGCCACGAGCAGTACTTC
TRBJ2-7 | NA | TRBV6-1 | TRBD1 | CASNGDRGRYEQYF | TGTGCCAGCAACGGAGACAGGGGGCGGTACGAGCAGTACTTC
TRBJ1-4 | NA | TRBV29-1 | NA | CSGFFEGGRLFF | TGCAGCGGCTTTTTCGAGGGCGGCAGACTGTTTTTT
TRBJ2-7 | few | TRBV6-6 | NA | CASSQGRRGYEQYF | TGTGCCAGCAGCCAAGGTAGAAGGGGGTACGAGCAGTACTTC
TRBJ2-1 | few | TRBV7-9 | TRBD2 | CASSRAGEGNEQFF | TGTGCCAGCAGCCGGGCGGGAGAGGGCAATGAGCAGTTCTTC
TRBJ1-2 | many | TRBV28 | NA | CASSSNYGYTF | TGTGCCAGCAGCTCTAACTATGGCTACACCTTC
TRBJ2-3 | once | TRBV6-2/TRBV6-3 | TRBD1 | CASTLLPRDRSDTQYF | TGTGCCAGCACCCTACTTCCCCGGGACAGGTCAGATACGCAGTATTTT
TRBJ2-7 | NA | TRBV7-2 | NA | CASSFTFGSSYEQYF | TGTGCCAGCAGCTTCACATTTGGGAGCTCCTACGAGCAGTACTTC
TRBJ2-4 | NA | TRBV11-2 | NA | CASKRLAKNVQYF | TGTGCCAGCAAGCGGTTAGCCAAAAACGTTCAGTACTTC
TRBJ1-1 | once | TRBV30 | NA | CAWSLTGSEAFF | TGTGCCTGGAGTCTCACAGGGTCTGAAGCTTTCTTT
TRBJ2-1 | NA | TRBV5-6 | NA | CASSLGRALHSEQFF | TGTGCCAGCAGCTTGGGGAGGGCTTTACACAGTGAGCAGTTCTTC
TRBJ1-2 | NA | TRBV27 | NA | CASSLYGQGYTF | TGTGCCAGCAGTTTATACGGGCAGGGCTACACCTTC
TRBJ2-7 | NA | TRBV6-2/TRBV6-3 | TRBD2 | CASSLIPSGSTEQYF | TGTGCCAGCAGTTTAATCCCCAGCGGGAGCACCGAGCAGTACTTC
TRBJ2-2 | NA | TRBV6-2/TRBV6-3 | NA | CASSWNSNTGELFF | TGTGCCAGCAGTTGGAACAGCAACACCGGGGAGCTGTTTTTT
TRBJ2-1 | NA | TRBV14 | TRBD2 | CASSQGPLAGGYEQFF | TGTGCCAGCAGCCAAGGTCCACTAGCGGGAGGCTATGAGCAGTTCTTC
TRBJ2-7 | few | TRBV20-1 | NA | CSARPSFSYEQYF | TGCAGTGCTAGACCGAGTTTCAGCTACGAGCAGTACTTC
TRBJ1-5 | few | TRBV5-6 | NA | CASSSSGRRQPQHF | TGTGCCAGCAGCTCATCAGGGCGTAGGCAGCCCCAGCATTTT
TRBJ2-5 | NA | TRBV5-1 | NA | CASSLAVGVRETQYF | TGCGCCAGCAGCTTGGCCGTCGGGGTAAGAGAGACCCAGTACTTC
TRBJ2-3 | few | TRBV9 | NA | CASSVGSDLTQYF | TGTGCCAGCAGCGTAGGGAGTGACCTTACGCAGTATTTT
TRBJ2-5 | NA | TRBV4-2 | TRBD1 | CASSQVQGVRETQYF | TGTGCCAGCAGCCAAGTCCAGGGGGTGAGGGAGACCCAGTACTTC
TRBJ2-3 | NA | TRBV28 | NA | CASSFEGRGDYTQYF | TGTGCCAGCAGTTTTGAGGGTAGGGGAGATTATACGCAGTATTTT
TRBJ2-3 | NA | TRBV5-4 | TRBD1 | CATLTGGSDTQYF | TGTGCCACCCTGACAGGGGGGTCAGATACGCAGTATTTT
TRBJ2-5 | few | TRBV7-2 | NA | CASSLEVTQYF | TGTGCCAGCAGCTTAGAGGTGACCCAGTACTTC
TRBJ2-3 | few | TRBV7-2 | NA | CASSLGAQSTDTQYF | TGTGCCAGCAGCTTAGGGGCACAGAGCACAGATACGCAGTATTTT
TRBJ2-2 | NA | TRBV7-2 | TRBD2 | CASSSLAGVKGGELFF | TGTGCCAGCAGCTCACTAGCGGGGGTAAAGGGCGGGGAGCTGTTTTTT
TRBJ1-2 | NA | TRBV28 | NA | CASSLSGLGGYGYTF | TGTGCCAGCAGTTTATCTGGGCTGGGCGGCTATGGCTACACCTTC
TRBJ2-5 | NA | TRBV9 | NA | CASSKGTLGTNEQYF | TGTGCCAGCAGCAAAGGGACTCTGGGGACAAATGAGCAGTACTTC
TRBJ2-6 | NA | TRBV3-1 | TRBD1 | CASSSSLGQSSSGANVLTF | TGTGCCAGCAGCAGCTCCTTGGGACAGTCGTCCTCTGGGGCCAACGTCCTGACTTTC
TRBJ1-2 | NA | TRBV10-1 | TRBD1 | CASSPTGDGNYGYTF | TGCGCCAGCAGTCCTACAGGGGACGGGAACTATGGCTACACCTTC
TRBJ2-7 | NA | TRBV4-1 | NA | CASSQERTAVYYEQYF | TGCGCCAGCAGCCAAGAGAGGACAGCGGTTTATTACGAGCAGTACTTC
TRBJ1-2 | NA | TRBV4-1 | NA | CASSQGGSAGYTF | TGCGCCAGCAGCCAAGGGGGTTCGGCTGGCTACACCTTC
TRBJ2-1 | few | TRBV7-3 | NA | CASSPGASEYNEQFF | TGTGCCAGCAGCCCTGGGGCTAGCGAGTACAATGAGCAGTTCTTC
TRBJ2-5 | NA | TRBV7-2 | NA | CASSAHRTQETQYF | TGTGCCAGCAGCGCACACAGGACCCAAGAGACCCAGTACTTC
TRBJ2-3 | NA | TRBV6-2/TRBV6-3 | NA | CASSYSAGTDTQYF | TGTGCCAGCAGTTACTCGGCAGGCACAGATACGCAGTATTTT
TRBJ1-4 | NA | TRBV7-9 | NA | CASSLVIKVNEKLFF | TGTGCCAGCAGTCTCGTGATCAAGGTGAATGAAAAACTGTTTTTT
TRBJ2-4 | NA | TRBV11-1 | TRBD1 | CASSALGAALDRGDKNIQYF | TGTGCCAGCAGCGCACTGGGTGCCGCCCTGGACAGGGGGGACAAAAACATTCAGTACTTC
TRBJ2-3 | NA | TRBV2 | NA | CASKSDAGFSSTDTQYF | TGTGCCAGCAAGTCAGACGCGGGGTTCTCTAGCACAGATACGCAGTATTTT
TRBJ1-2 | NA | TRBV6-5 | NA | CASSSKGVYGYTF | TGTGCCAGCAGTTCAAAGGGGGTCTATGGCTACACCTTC
TRBJ1-5 | NA | TRBV6-2/TRBV6-3 | NA | CASSYSTGQNQPQHF | TGTGCCAGCAGTTACTCCACGGGACAAAATCAGCCCCAGCATTTT
TRBJ2-4 | NA | TRBV27 | NA | CASSLNGGPLAKNIQYF | TGTGCCAGCAGTTTAAACGGTGGCCCCCTAGCCAAAAACATTCAGTACTTC
TRBJ2-5 | once | TRBV6-6 | NA | CPSIQADRGETQYF | TGTCCCAGCATCCAGGCGGACAGAGGAGAGACCCAGTACTTC
TRBJ2-5 | NA | TRBV18 | NA | CASSPQRVDNEQYF | TGTGCCAGCTCACCACAGCGGGTGGACAATGAGCAGTACTTC
TRBJ2-3 | NA | TRBV14 | TRBD2 | CASSQWRGGSLADTQYF | TGTGCCAGCAGCCAATGGCGTGGCGGGAGTTTGGCAGATACGCAGTATTTT
TRBJ2-7 | NA | TRBV18 | NA | CASSPFGYEQYF | TGTGCCAGCTCACCATTTGGGTACGAGCAGTACTTC
TRBJ2-2 | NA | TRBV11-2 | TRBD2 | CASSPTSGISWELFF | TGTGCCAGCAGTCCAACTAGCGGGATTAGCTGGGAGCTGTTTTTT
TRBJ2-5 | NA | TRBV28 | TRBD1 | CASSLRDSRETQYF | TGTGCCAGCAGTTTACGGGACAGTCGGGAGACCCAGTACTTC
TRBJ1-2 | NA | TRBV7-9 | NA | CASLSGRNRANGYTF | TGTGCCAGCCTGAGTGGACGAAACAGGGCGAATGGCTACACCTTC
TRBJ2-7 | NA | TRBV20-1 | TRBD2 | CSARRSGMGEQYF | TGCAGTGCGAGAAGGAGCGGGATGGGCGAGCAGTACTTC
TRBJ2-3 | NA | TRBV7-8 | TRBD2 | CASSMTSGSGIVTDTQYF | TGTGCCAGCAGCATGACTAGCGGGAGTGGGATAGTAACAGATACGCAGTATTTT
TRBJ1-2 | many | TRBV4-2 | NA | CASSQDRANYGYTF | TGTGCCAGCAGCCAAGACAGAGCTAACTATGGCTACACCTTC
TRBJ1-2 | NA | TRBV7-2 | TRBD1 | CASSLGRTGGGGYTF | TGTGCCAGCAGCTTAGGAAGGACAGGGGGCGGGGGCTACACCTTC
TRBJ2-1 | NA | TRBV29-1 | NA | CSVGPQRNEQFF | TGCAGCGTTGGACCCCAACGCAATGAGCAGTTCTTC